Listed below are T cell receptor beta chains from one sample, sequenced in a study of graft-versus-host responses after intestinal transplantation. Profiled with immunoSEQ multiplex PCR; TCRdb holds only in-frame clones, not every one. Of around 7,000 clones listed, around 68% are singletons. The sequencing here drew on ileum tissue, taken less than 60 days after transplant. These receptors all stem from a human patient who received an intestinal transplant, so some T cells may come from the graft donor. Both conserved end residues are part of each CDR3. D genes are given only for firm matches. The size entry is marked missing in some rows and otherwise reads once, few, many or a size class.

CDR3 protein: CATSGARTGVDEKLFF; CDR3 DNA: TGTGCCACCAGCGGAGCACGTACAGGGGTGGATGAAAAACTGTTTTTT; D gene: TRBD1; V gene: TRBV15; clone size: few; J gene: TRBJ1-4
CDR3 protein: CASSGTGLDTDTQYF; CDR3 DNA: TGTGCCAGCAGCGGAACAGGGTTGGACACAGATACGCAGTATTTT; D gene: NA; V gene: TRBV9; clone size: few; J gene: TRBJ2-3
CDR3 protein: CASSQQQGTGYTF; CDR3 DNA: TGTGCCAGCAGTCAACAACAGGGGACTGGCTACACCTTC; D gene: TRBD1; V gene: TRBV6-5; clone size: NA; J gene: TRBJ1-2
CDR3 protein: CASSNRAGGHTGELFF; CDR3 DNA: TGTGCCAGCAGCAACCGAGCGGGGGGGCACACCGGGGAGCTGTTTTTT; D gene: TRBD2; V gene: TRBV7-9; clone size: NA; J gene: TRBJ2-2
CDR3 protein: CASSPDYRMLDTQYF; CDR3 DNA: TGCGCCAGCAGCCCGGACTACCGAATGTTGGATACGCAGTATTTT; D gene: NA; V gene: TRBV5-1; clone size: NA; J gene: TRBJ2-3
CDR3 protein: CASSAQGTDTQYF; CDR3 DNA: TGTGCCAGTAGTGCCCAGGGGACAGATACGCAGTATTTT; D gene: NA; V gene: TRBV19; clone size: NA; J gene: TRBJ2-3
CDR3 protein: CASSLGTAGTEAFF; CDR3 DNA: TGTGCCAGCAGCTTAGGGACAGCCGGCACTGAAGCTTTCTTT; D gene: NA; V gene: TRBV11-2; clone size: NA; J gene: TRBJ1-1
CDR3 protein: CASSLGQGLNTGELFF; CDR3 DNA: TGTGCCAGCAGCCTGGGACAGGGATTGAACACCGGGGAGCTGTTTTTT; D gene: TRBD1; V gene: TRBV5-4; clone size: NA; J gene: TRBJ2-2
CDR3 protein: CASTTDRVVNYGYTF; CDR3 DNA: TGTGCCAGCACTACTGACAGGGTAGTAAACTATGGCTACACCTTC; D gene: TRBD1; V gene: TRBV5-4; clone size: NA; J gene: TRBJ1-2
CDR3 protein: CASRDTVKANNEKLFF; CDR3 DNA: TGTGCCAGCAGAGATACAGTAAAAGCTAATAATGAAAAACTGTTTTTT; D gene: NA; V gene: TRBV7-9; clone size: NA; J gene: TRBJ1-4
CDR3 protein: CATSGDRGFQPQHF; CDR3 DNA: TGTGCCACCAGCGGGGACAGGGGTTTTCAGCCCCAGCATTTT; D gene: TRBD1; V gene: TRBV15; clone size: NA; J gene: TRBJ1-5
CDR3 protein: CASSLVPRGRDGYTF; CDR3 DNA: TGTGCCAGCAGCTTAGTTCCCAGGGGCAGAGATGGCTACACCTTC; D gene: NA; V gene: TRBV13; clone size: NA; J gene: TRBJ1-2
CDR3 protein: CASSLVGDRVRTDTQYF; CDR3 DNA: TGTGCCAGCAGCTTAGTTGGGGACAGGGTGAGGACAGATACGCAGTATTTT; D gene: TRBD1; V gene: TRBV7-9; clone size: few; J gene: TRBJ2-3
CDR3 protein: CASSPKTYNSPLHF; CDR3 DNA: TGCGCCAGCAGCCCAAAAACATATAATTCACCCCTCCACTTT; D gene: NA; V gene: TRBV4-1; clone size: NA; J gene: TRBJ1-6
CDR3 protein: CASSLGTLPSREKLFF; CDR3 DNA: TGTGCCAGCAGCTTAGGGACACTCCCCAGTAGGGAAAAACTGTTTTTT; D gene: NA; V gene: TRBV11-2; clone size: NA; J gene: TRBJ1-4
CDR3 protein: CASSPRTIREGTQYF; CDR3 DNA: TGTGCCAGCAGCCCCCGGACCATCCGGGAGGGTACGCAGTATTTT; D gene: TRBD2; V gene: TRBV14; clone size: NA; J gene: TRBJ2-3
CDR3 protein: CASTPATSKETQYF; CDR3 DNA: TGTGCCAGCACCCCAGCGACTAGCAAAGAGACCCAGTACTTC; D gene: TRBD2; V gene: TRBV7-2; clone size: NA; J gene: TRBJ2-5
CDR3 protein: CSVRDREGNQPQHF; CDR3 DNA: TGCAGCGTTCGGGACAGGGAGGGCAATCAGCCCCAGCATTTT; D gene: TRBD1; V gene: TRBV29-1; clone size: NA; J gene: TRBJ1-5
CDR3 protein: CASSEVQVWHSPLHF; CDR3 DNA: TGTGCCAGCAGTGAGGTCCAGGTCTGGCATTCACCCCTCCACTTT; D gene: NA; V gene: TRBV2; clone size: NA; J gene: TRBJ1-6
CDR3 protein: CASSYTRQGFNYGYTF; CDR3 DNA: TGTGCCAGCAGCTATACCCGACAGGGGTTCAACTATGGCTACACCTTC; D gene: TRBD1; V gene: TRBV7-3; clone size: few; J gene: TRBJ1-2
CDR3 protein: CASSLGARAYNEQFF; CDR3 DNA: TGTGCCAGCAGTTTAGGGGCCCGAGCCTACAATGAGCAGTTCTTC; D gene: NA; V gene: TRBV27; clone size: NA; J gene: TRBJ2-1
CDR3 protein: CASSHGAGENIQYF; CDR3 DNA: TGTGCCAGCAGCCACGGAGCCGGGGAAAACATTCAGTACTTC; D gene: NA; V gene: TRBV7-8; clone size: NA; J gene: TRBJ2-4
CDR3 protein: CASGGRGNQPQHF; CDR3 DNA: TGTGCCAGCGGGGGGAGGGGCAATCAGCCCCAGCATTTT; D gene: NA; V gene: TRBV7-2; clone size: NA; J gene: TRBJ1-5
CDR3 protein: CASSQGGQYQETQYF; CDR3 DNA: TGTGCCAGCAGCCAAGGGGGACAGTACCAAGAGACCCAGTACTTC; D gene: TRBD1; V gene: TRBV4-2; clone size: NA; J gene: TRBJ2-5
CDR3 protein: CASSPGWVVSTEAFF; CDR3 DNA: TGTGCCAGCAGCCCAGGCTGGGTGGTGAGCACTGAAGCTTTCTTT; D gene: NA; V gene: TRBV7-2; clone size: NA; J gene: TRBJ1-1